The source of this T cell receptor beta chain is a study of response to subunit inactivated influenza vaccine. About this clonotype: No antigen is known for it.

In TCRdb, the RT-PCR reads were re-called with MiXCR into one record per CDR3 protein. The table has approximately 730,000 distinct CDR3 sequences, roughly 14% seen once. General study findings and limits: With each seasonal influenza vaccination, the authors suggested, few new T cells are recruited.

The origin of this receptor is a man aged 50-60 years who received an inactivated influenza vaccine. This sample comprised PBMCs from blood, obtained about 14 days before vaccination.

The CDR3 DNA is TGTGCCAGCAGCAAAGTAACCAGTAAGCGGGAGGGCCGCACAGATACGCAGTATTTT. Encoded protein: CASSKVTSKREGRTDTQYF. The rearrangement joins TRBV21-1 to TRBJ2-3; TRBD2, the D gene given by the table, was not confirmed from the DNA. TRBV21-1 represents a pseudogene. This CDR3 is built from 19 residues.